The 27 T cell receptor beta chains below were found in one sample sequenced in a study of long-term antiretroviral therapy in people with HIV. Version v3.0 of the immunoSEQ assay ran at survey level. TCRdb's copy holds only in-frame clones and misses some; the assay was immunoSEQ multiplex PCR. The sample lists approximately 10,000 clones; 76% were seen once. Sample: unsorted PBMCs, taken at the start of antiretroviral therapy, before treatment. All receptors come from a man younger than 40 with HIV.

The chain joins TRBV29-1 to TRBJ2-7; 9 bases align to TRBD1. From germline, CDR1 is SQVTM and CDR2 ANQGSEA. The CDR3 is made up of 13 amino acids. V lost 6 bases, J lost 3 bases, and 6 bases stayed unmatched. CDR3: CSVTGGFGYEQYF. The CDR3 nucleotides are TGCAGCGTCACAGGGGGCTTCGGCTACGAGCAGTACTTC.

The V call is TRBV14, the J call TRBJ1-1, with D unresolved. Germline values: CDR1 SGHDN, CDR2 FVKESK. V was cut by 4 bases and J by 10 bases, with 16 bases left in between. This CDR3 is built from 13 residues. The CDR3 loop reads CASSRAFSNPAFF. The CDR3 region has the DNA TGTGCCAGCAGCCGGGCCTTTTCCAACCCAGCTTTCTTT.

This chain connects TRBV5-4 to TRBJ2-3, with D hard to call. Trimming pared 4 bases from V and 5 bases from J, leaving 11 bases between. CDR3 length: 13 residues. Germline CDR1 is SGHNT and CDR2 is YYREEE (reference sequence). CDR3 sequence: CASSPLAGDTQYF. DNA of the CDR3: TGTGCCAGCAGCCCATTAGCTGGAGATACGCAGTATTTT.

A few counts support this clone. The rearrangement links TRBV7-3 to TRBJ2-1; 9 nucleotides match TRBD2. The CDR3 spans 15 residues. Trimming cost V 5 bases and J 8 bases; bases outside gene matches: 10. The germline CDR1 and CDR2 sequences are SGHTA and FQGTGA. This CDR3 is CASSPWASGTHEQFF. CDR3 sequence (DNA): TGTGCCAGCAGCCCTTGGGCTAGCGGGACGCATGAGCAGTTCTTC.

The genes are TRBV7-9 and TRBJ2-7, with 8 bases identical to TRBD2. CDR3 size: 12 residues. After removal of 10 bases from V and 3 bases from J, the junction contained 5 bases not matched to a gene. Germline CDR1 is SEHNR and CDR2 is FQNEAQ (reference sequence). The CDR3 DNA follows: TGTGCCACGGGGGGGCAGATCTACGAGCAGTACTTC. It specifies CATGGQIYEQYF. Filled out from reference TRBV7-9 and TRBJ2-7, the complete variable domain reads DTGVSQNPRHKITKRGQNVTFRCDPISEHNRLYWYRQTLGQGPEFLTYFQNEAQLEKSRLLSDRFSAERPKGSFSTLEIQRTEQGDSAMYLCATGGQIYEQYFGPGTRLTVT.

This chain uses TRBV6-6 with TRBJ2-3, with 9 bases lining up with TRBD1. Germline V gives CDR1 MNHNY, CDR2 SVGAGI (reference sequence). The junction had 8 bases not matched to a gene; V was cut back by 8 bases and J by 2 bases. The CDR3 is 15 amino acids. The CDR3 nucleotides read TGTGCCAGCGACAACAGGGGGCTGGTCACAGATACGCAGTATTTT. Protein sequence: CASDNRGLVTDTQYF.

This clone was picked up a small number of times. The chain links TRBV4-1 to TRBJ2-2; 11 bases match TRBD2. V dropped 2 bases and J dropped 1; count of bases not matched to a gene: 6. This CDR3 is 18 amino acids long. CDR1 MGHRA and CDR2 YSYEKL come from the germline V gene. The CDR3 sequence: CASSQFPLAGGNTGELFF. For the CDR3, the DNA is TGCGCCAGCAGCCAATTCCCTCTAGCGGGGGGGAACACCGGGGAGCTGTTTTTT.

The chain uses TRBV2 and TRBJ2-5, with unresolved D. Germline CDR1 and CDR2: SNHLY and FYNNEI. CDR3 length equals 13 residues. The ends were cut back, 4 bases at V and 1 base at J, with 7 bases in the middle. The CDR3, as DNA: TGTGCCAGCAGTGTGCGCCCCCAAGAGACCCAGTACTTC. Translation gives CASSVRPQETQYF.

V usage is TRBV28 and J usage is TRBJ1-4; a weak D match, TRBD1 (5 bases). Germline V gene sequence: CDR1 MDHEN, CDR2 SYDVKM. V was shortened by 6 bases and J by 8 bases, with 10 bases between the two germline ends. The CDR3 runs to 12 residues. Here the CDR3 reads CASRQVSEKLFF. DNA for the CDR3: TGTGCCAGCAGACAGGTTTCGGAAAAACTGTTTTTT. The full variable domain, completed using reference TRBV28 and TRBJ1-4, is DVKVTQSSRYLVKRTGEKVFLECVQDMDHENMFWYRQDPGLGLRLIYFSYDVKMKEKGDIPEGYSVSREKKERFSLILESASTNQTSMYLCASRQVSEKLFFGSGTQLSVL.

This clone has more than one count but fewer than ten. The chain combines TRBV18 with TRBJ2-1; perhaps TRBD2 as D (6 bases). CDR1 KGHSH and CDR2 LQKENI come from the germline V gene. Trimming left V 4 bases short and J 6 bases short, with 10 bases between. This CDR3 is 13 amino acids long. The CDR3, as DNA: TGTGCCAGCTCACTGGGGGGTAGCAATGAGCAGTTCTTC. Translating gives CASSLGGSNEQFF. Complete variable domain (other parts from reference TRBV18 and TRBJ2-1): NAGVMQNPRHLVRRRGQEARLRCSPMKGHSHVYWYRQLPEEGLKFMVYLQKENIIDESGMPKERFSAEFPKEGPSILRIQQVVRGDSAAYFCASSLGGSNEQFFGPGTRLTVL.

This chain connects TRBV5-1 to TRBJ1-2, with TRBD1 matching 9 bases. Germline CDR1 and CDR2: SGHRS and YFSETQ. V lost 4 bases and J lost 4; bases outside the gene matches: 8. The CDR3 is 15 amino acids. CDR3 coding DNA: TGCGCCAGCAGCACCCAGACAGGGGGGACCTATGGCTACACCTTC. Protein sequence: CASSTQTGGTYGYTF.

The CDR3, as DNA: TGTGCCAGCAGTAAGTGGAGCTCCTACGAGCAGTACTTC. Protein sequence: CASSKWSSYEQYF. The chain links TRBV2 to TRBJ2-7; D gene ambiguous. The V end was cut by 5 bases, the J end by 0 bases, with 8 bases between. CDR1 and CDR2 from the germline V gene are SNHLY and FYNNEI. CDR3 length equals 13 residues.

This clone was detected only a few times. The chain uses TRBV5-6 and TRBJ1-1; D might be TRBD1 (6 bases). CDR1 and CDR2 (germline): SGHDT, YYEEEE. Deletions cut 0 bases from V and 1 base from J, with 10 bases between. This CDR3 spans 15 amino acids. CDR3 nucleotides: TGTGCCAGCAGCTTGGTGGGCAGGGGGAACACTGAAGCTTTCTTT. Amino acids: CASSLVGRGNTEAFF.

The chain joins TRBV29-1 to TRBJ2-6; D is possibly TRBD2 (6 bases). V lost 5 bases and J lost 0, with 11 bases in between. The CDR3 contains 15 residues. The germline gives CDR1 SQVTM, CDR2 ANQGSEA. CDR3 residues: CSVTGGSSGANVLTF. The CDR3 DNA sequence: TGCAGCGTTACTGGGGGGAGCTCTGGGGCCAACGTCCTGACTTTC.

This chain links TRBV7-2 with TRBJ1-2; no definite D call. This CDR3 comprises 13 residues. With 7 bases removed from V and 4 bases from J, the gap between germline ends came to 13 bases. Looked up from germline, CDR1 is SGHTA and CDR2 is FQGNSA. The DNA for the CDR3 is TGTGCCAGCAACCCTTCGGCCGGCTATGGCTACACCTTC. Translation: CASNPSAGYGYTF. Drawing the rest from reference TRBV7-2 and TRBJ1-2, the complete variable domain is GAGVSQSPSNKVTEKGKDVELRCDPISGHTALYWYRQSLGQGLEFLIYFQGNSAPDKSGLPSDRFSAERTGGSVSTLTIQRTQQEDSAVYLCASNPSAGYGYTFGSGTRLTVV.

This chain links TRBV2 with TRBJ1-1; D possibly corresponds to TRBD1 (5 bases). Trimming removed 1 base from V and 6 bases from J, with 15 bases in between. Germline V gene data show CDR1 as SNHLY and CDR2 as FYNNEI. The CDR3 length is 15 residues. This CDR3 reads CASSEEGWGSPEAFF. The CDR3 coding sequence is TGTGCCAGCAGTGAAGAGGGATGGGGGAGCCCTGAAGCTTTCTTT.

This clone was counted only a few times. The V and J genes are TRBV7-9 and TRBJ1-3; no clear D gene. Germline V gene sequence: CDR1 SEHNR, CDR2 FQNEAQ (reference sequence). V lost 5 bases, J lost 8 bases, and 10 bases lay in between. The CDR3 is 12 amino acids. The CDR3 loop reads CASSPPVDTIYF. CDR3 DNA sequence: TGTGCCAGCAGCCCCCCAGTGGACACCATATATTTT.

This clone was detected only once. The chain links TRBV19 to TRBJ1-1; 12 bases map to TRBD1. CDR3 length: 14 amino acids. Germline CDR1 reads LNHDA; CDR2 reads SQIVND (reference sequence). V dropped 4 bases and J dropped 4; count of bases not matched to a gene: 1. The CDR3 reads CASSRDRGLTEAFF. In DNA form, the CDR3 reads TGTGCCAGTAGTAGGGACAGGGGGCTCACTGAAGCTTTCTTT.

This chain connects TRBV28 to TRBJ2-7; no reliable D call. With 3 bases removed from V and 0 bases from J, the gap between germline ends came to 6 bases. CDR1 is MDHEN, CDR2 SYDVKM, per germline. CDR3 length: 13 amino acids. The CDR3 nucleotides read TGTGCCAGCAGTTTTGGTAGCTCCTACGAGCAGTACTTC. This codes for CASSFGSSYEQYF.

This rearrangement joins TRBV7-3 to TRBJ2-5, with D perhaps TRBD1 or TRBD2 (6 bases each). This CDR3 spans 15 amino acids. V dropped 4 bases and J dropped 2 bases, with 14 bases sitting between them. Per the germline V gene, CDR1 is SGHTA and CDR2 is FQGTGA. The CDR3: CASSWTAGPQETQYF. CDR3 nucleotide sequence: TGTGCCAGCAGCTGGACAGCGGGCCCACAAGAGACCCAGTACTTC.

V and J are TRBV27 and TRBJ2-1; tentatively, D is TRBD1 (5 bases). Trimming pared 1 base from V and 5 bases from J, leaving 12 bases between. Germline V lookup: CDR1 MNHEY, CDR2 SMNVEV (reference sequence). There are 15 residues in the CDR3. DNA of the CDR3: TGTGCCAGCAGTTTATTATTGGGCAGGGACAATGAGCAGTTCTTC. It is translated as CASSLLLGRDNEQFF.

The rearrangement links TRBV28 to TRBJ2-2, with 11 bases lining up with TRBD2. V gave up 7 bases and J gave up 0 bases; unmatched junction bases: 10. The CDR3 consists of 18 residues. Germline loops: CDR1 MDHEN, CDR2 SYDVKM. The chain's CDR3 is CASTNAGLADTNTGELFF. As DNA, the CDR3 is TGTGCCAGCACCAATGCGGGACTAGCGGATACGAACACCGGGGAGCTGTTTTTT. Combining the CDR3 with reference TRBV28 and TRBJ2-2 gives the whole variable domain DVKVTQSSRYLVKRTGEKVFLECVQDMDHENMFWYRQDPGLGLRLIYFSYDVKMKEKGDIPEGYSVSREKKERFSLILESASTNQTSMYLCASTNAGLADTNTGELFFGEGSRLTVL.

In this sample, this clone is large (0.1 to 1%). The chain has TRBV7-9 and TRBJ1-2; no clear D. V lost 5 bases, J lost 4 bases, and 11 bases lay in between. Germline V gene sequence: CDR1 SEHNR, CDR2 FQNEAQ (reference sequence). CDR3 length: 13 amino acids. CDR3 DNA sequence: TGTGCCAGCAGCCCGGGCTCCGTCTATGGCTACACCTTC. Translated, it gives CASSPGSVYGYTF.

The chain recombines TRBV7-9 with TRBJ2-1; D is undetermined. From germline, CDR1 is SEHNR and CDR2 FQNEAQ (reference sequence). V lost 7 bases and J lost 7, with 11 bases in between. This CDR3 contains 12 residues. This CDR3 is CASTLSDNEQFF. CDR3 in DNA: TGTGCCAGCACCCTCAGCGATAATGAGCAGTTCTTC.

The rearrangement links TRBV29-1 to TRBJ2-2, with D perhaps TRBD1 or TRBD2 (6 bases each). With 5 bases removed from V and 2 bases from J, the gap between germline ends came to 15 bases. The CDR3 length is 15 residues. Germline CDR1 SQVTM, CDR2 ANQGSEA. This chain's CDR3 is CSVSTGGLNTGELFF. In DNA, the CDR3 is TGCAGCGTTAGTACCGGGGGCTTAAACACCGGGGAGCTGTTTTTT.

V usage is TRBV5-4 and J usage is TRBJ2-7; the D is unclear. The V end was cut by 0 bases, the J end by 0 bases, with 4 bases between. This CDR3 contains 13 residues. The V gene's germline CDR1 is SGHNT and CDR2 YYREEE (reference sequence). The CDR3 spells CASSLGNSYEQYF. The DNA of the CDR3 is TGTGCCAGCAGCTTGGGGAACTCCTACGAGCAGTACTTC.

This clone was recorded a few times. The J gene is TRBJ2-1, the V gene TRBV10-3, with 8 bases matching TRBD2. The CDR3 has 15 residues. Germline V CDR1 and CDR2: ENHRY, SYGVKD. The V segment lost 2 bases and the J segment 9 bases; nucleotides outside the gene matches: 9. The CDR3 protein is CAISETGGHIGEQFF. CDR3 in DNA: TGTGCCATCAGTGAGACGGGGGGGCATATTGGTGAGCAGTTCTTC.